This T cell receptor (beta chain) was identified during a study of OX40 agonist ivuxolimab in advanced cancers. At the level of the whole study: Ivuxolimab was a fully human IgG2 agonistic monoclonal antibody targeting the costimulatory receptor OX40 (CD134). Intravenous ivuxolimab was administered to patients every 2 weeks at six dose levels: 0.01, 0.1, 0.3, 1.5, 3 and 10 mg/kg. Of the approximately 50 patients in dose escalation, 19 had hepatocellular carcinoma, some 15 had melanoma, 9 had renal cell carcinoma and 9 had head and neck cancer. In the dose-escalation cohort, 65% to 90% of patients were male, and the mean age was around 60 years, with a range of about 23 to 90. Prior anti-PD-1, anti-PD-L1 or anti-CTLA-4 therapy was permitted, and checkpoint inhibitors had been received by approximately 39% of dose-escalation patients. Partial responses occurred in three dose-escalation patients, of whom one had hepatocellular carcinoma and two had cutaneous melanoma. Peripheral TCRbeta sequencing aimed to test whether ivuxolimab altered TCR sequence diversity and caused clonal T-cell expansion. The paper covers the monotherapy dose-escalation part of the phase I ivuxolimab trial, which included N ≈ 50 patients.

In the case of this clone: Its antigen is still unknown. Base qualities were left out, and no much larger clone turns up one base away.

CDR3 length: 15 amino acids, cysteine to phenylalanine. Just the 45-base CDR3 DNA is kept, in frame starting at base 1. The germline V gene (reference sequence) specifies SEHNR as CDR1 and FQNEAQ as CDR2. V and J are trimmed by 4 bases and 5 bases, and the gene matches miss 9 bases of the junction. Genomic DNA was isolated from the sorted cells so that the TCRbeta CDR3 region could be sequenced. The immunoSEQ Assay was used to sequence the TCRbeta CDR3 regions. The table was pulled from immuneACCESS by TCRdb, which kept in-frame rearrangements only. Such tables lose some clones; where checked, under half of the loss comes from unresolved V genes, and the rest has no known cause. Here the sample has around 70,000 clones; 92% occur a single time. The ten top clones hold around 7.3% of the sample. Patients with a history of autoimmune disease or receiving systemic immunosuppression were excluded from the trial. In every dose cohort, peripheral blood was drawn for TCR sequencing at baseline, cycle 4 day 1, and cycle 7 day 1. Samples came from an open-label, multicenter, first-in-human phase I dose-escalation trial of ivuxolimab. Adults with locally advanced or metastatic head and neck squamous cell, hepatocellular, melanoma or renal cell carcinoma were enrolled in the trial. Before TCR sequencing, CD4+ and CD8+ T cells were separately sorted from peripheral blood.

The paper as a whole reports these results and caveats: Which antigens the clonally expanded peripheral T cells were specific for was not determined. Low levels of normalized T-cell clonal expansion were also seen in some patients who did not respond. In the 0.1-3.0 mg/kg groups, partial responders had among the lowest normalized peripheral clonal expansion, particularly in CD8+ T cells. Clonal expansion of both CD4+ and CD8+ blood T cells was observed from baseline to week 6 at doses 0.1 to 3.0 mg/kg. After ivuxolimab, more expanded clones were found on average in CD8+ T cells than in CD4+ T cells.

This TCR was recovered from an adult with an advanced solid tumor such as melanoma, head and neck, liver or kidney cancer. Here the sequenced sample was CD4+ or CD8+ T cells sorted from blood, taken in a trial of the OX40 agonist ivuxolimab. The receptor chain draws on TRBV7-9 and TRBJ2-5, and TRBD1 aligns with 8 junction nucleotides. The nucleotide sequence reads TGTGCCAGCAGCTCCGCCGGCTGGGACAGGGAGACCCAGTACTTC. This yields the protein CASSSAGWDRETQYF.